The clone carrying this T cell receptor beta chain was counted many times. Trimming cost V 5 bases and J 8 bases; bases outside gene matches: 6. The CDR3 has 14 amino acids. Unique molecular identifiers were incorporated during preparation of the TCRbeta library. One entry per CDR3 protein results from TCRdb running MiXCR on the PCR reads. This table holds approximately 980,000 distinct CDR3 sequences, around 30% found once. The sample is drawn from a study of T-cell reconstitution after alpha-beta-depleted transplantation in children. This sequence was found in a boy in the first two years of life who had a stem cell transplant for SCID, so the T cells may come from the graft donor. The J gene is TRBJ1-4, the V gene TRBV12-3 or TRBV12-4; 9 nucleotides match TRBD1. The sequenced sample was PBMCs, mostly from graft donor cells, obtained 360 days after TCRalphabeta/CD19-depleted stem cell transplant. CDR3 bases: TGTGCCAGCAGTCGGGGGACAGGGAGGGAAAAACTGTTTTTT. Amino acids: CASSRGTGREKLFF.